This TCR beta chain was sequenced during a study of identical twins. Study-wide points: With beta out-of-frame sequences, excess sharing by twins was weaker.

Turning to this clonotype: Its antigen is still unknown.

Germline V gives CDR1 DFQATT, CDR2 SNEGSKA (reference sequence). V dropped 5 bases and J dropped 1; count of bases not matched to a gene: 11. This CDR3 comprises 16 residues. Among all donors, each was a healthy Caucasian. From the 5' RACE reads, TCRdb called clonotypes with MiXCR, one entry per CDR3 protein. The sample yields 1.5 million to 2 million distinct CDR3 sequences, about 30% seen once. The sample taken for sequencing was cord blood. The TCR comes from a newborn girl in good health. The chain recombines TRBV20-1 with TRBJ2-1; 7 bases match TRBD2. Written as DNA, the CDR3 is TGCAGTGCTGGGGGGGTCCAAGCGGGATCCTACAATGAGCAGTTCTTC. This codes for CSAGGVQAGSYNEQFF.